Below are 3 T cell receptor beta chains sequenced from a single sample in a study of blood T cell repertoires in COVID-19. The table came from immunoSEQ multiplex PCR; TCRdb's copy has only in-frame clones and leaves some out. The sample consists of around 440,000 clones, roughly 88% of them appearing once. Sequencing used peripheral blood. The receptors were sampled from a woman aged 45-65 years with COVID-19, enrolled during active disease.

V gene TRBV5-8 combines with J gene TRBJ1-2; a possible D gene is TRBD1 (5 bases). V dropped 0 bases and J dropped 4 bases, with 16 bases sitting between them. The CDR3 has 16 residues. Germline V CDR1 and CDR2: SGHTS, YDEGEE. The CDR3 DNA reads TGTGCCAGCAGCTTGGCCTGGAAGGGACTTGCCTATGGCTACACCTTC. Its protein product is CASSLAWKGLAYGYTF.

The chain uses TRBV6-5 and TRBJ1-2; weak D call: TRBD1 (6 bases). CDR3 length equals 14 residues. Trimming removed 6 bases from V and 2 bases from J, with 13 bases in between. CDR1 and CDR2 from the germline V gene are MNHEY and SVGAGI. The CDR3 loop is CASRQGLQNYGYTF. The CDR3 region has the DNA TGTGCCAGCAGACAGGGTCTGCAGAACTATGGCTACACCTTC.

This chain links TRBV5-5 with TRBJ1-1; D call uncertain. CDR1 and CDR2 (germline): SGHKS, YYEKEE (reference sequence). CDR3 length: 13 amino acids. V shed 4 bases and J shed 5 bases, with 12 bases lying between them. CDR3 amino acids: CASSLNAGTEAFF. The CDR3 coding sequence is TGTGCCAGCAGCCTGAACGCGGGAACTGAAGCTTTCTTT. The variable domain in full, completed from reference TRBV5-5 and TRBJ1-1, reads DAGVTQSPTHLIKTRGQQVTLRCSPISGHKSVSWYQQVLGQGPQFIFQYYEKEERGRGNFPDRFSARQFPNYSSELNVNALLLGDSALYLCASSLNAGTEAFFGQGTRLTVV.